This is a list of T cell receptor beta chains from one sample in a study of shared clonotypes between healthy human individuals. TCRdb's copy holds only in-frame clones and misses some; the assay was immunoSEQ multiplex PCR. In the table there are 530,000 or so clones, 75% to 80% of which are singletons. The sequenced sample was PBMCs. These receptors were obtained from a woman between 40 and 50 years old in good health. Some clones in this sample may be carry-over from other donors' samples. Each CDR3 is given with its conserved first and last residue. A D gene is named only where the DNA matches it firmly. Clone size is given for some rows only: seen once, a few or many times, or a class if the clone is expanded.

v_call: TRBV7-9
j_call: TRBJ2-1
d_call: NA
clone_size: NA
cdr3_aa: CASSLRQATYNEQFF
cdr3_nt: TGTGCCAGCAGCTTAAGACAGGCGACCTACAATGAGCAGTTCTTC

v_call: TRBV6-1
j_call: TRBJ1-1
d_call: TRBD1
clone_size: NA
cdr3_aa: CASSELEGRGLAEAFF
cdr3_nt: TGTGCCAGCAGTGAATTAGAAGGCAGGGGGCTGGCTGAAGCTTTCTTT

v_call: TRBV5-1
j_call: TRBJ2-2
d_call: NA
clone_size: NA
cdr3_aa: CASSYAGTNTGELFF
cdr3_nt: TGCGCCAGCAGCTATGCAGGGACTAACACCGGGGAGCTGTTTTTT

v_call: TRBV5-1
j_call: TRBJ2-5
d_call: NA
clone_size: NA
cdr3_aa: CASSLVAGAEETQYF
cdr3_nt: TGCGCCAGCAGCTTGGTGGCAGGGGCGGAAGAGACCCAGTACTTC

v_call: TRBV10-3
j_call: TRBJ2-1
d_call: TRBD2
clone_size: NA
cdr3_aa: CAIRREGQDNEQFF
cdr3_nt: TGTGCCATCAGGCGGGAGGGCCAGGACAATGAGCAGTTCTTC

v_call: TRBV7-6
j_call: TRBJ1-1
d_call: NA
clone_size: NA
cdr3_aa: CASSLEAGGTYMNTEAFF
cdr3_nt: TGTGCCAGCAGCTTAGAGGCGGGCGGAACCTACATGAACACTGAAGCTTTCTTT

v_call: TRBV5-3
j_call: TRBJ1-2
d_call: NA
clone_size: once
cdr3_aa: CARARTANYGYTF
cdr3_nt: TGTGCCAGGGCCAGGACAGCTAACTATGGCTACACCTTC

v_call: TRBV7-9
j_call: TRBJ2-2
d_call: NA
clone_size: NA
cdr3_aa: CASSNTKTNTGELFF
cdr3_nt: TGTGCCAGCAGCAACACTAAGACAAACACCGGGGAGCTGTTTTTT

v_call: TRBV23-1
j_call: TRBJ2-7
d_call: NA
clone_size: NA
cdr3_aa: CASSQSQGLSYEQYF
cdr3_nt: TGCGCCAGCAGTCAATCGCAGGGCCTGTCCTACGAGCAGTACTTC

v_call: TRBV5-1
j_call: TRBJ1-2
d_call: TRBD1
clone_size: NA
cdr3_aa: CASSSGTGDPNYGYTF
cdr3_nt: TGCGCCAGCAGTTCCGGGACAGGGGATCCTAACTATGGCTACACCTTC

v_call: TRBV9
j_call: TRBJ2-5
d_call: NA
clone_size: NA
cdr3_aa: CASSPRAQETQYF
cdr3_nt: TGTGCCAGCAGCCCCCGGGCCCAAGAGACCCAGTACTTC

v_call: TRBV4-1
j_call: TRBJ1-1
d_call: NA
clone_size: NA
cdr3_aa: CASSQGITNTEAFF
cdr3_nt: TGCGCCAGCAGCCAAGGCATAACGAACACTGAAGCTTTCTTT

v_call: TRBV9
j_call: TRBJ1-1
d_call: TRBD1
clone_size: NA
cdr3_aa: CASSVGPGQGSTEAFF
cdr3_nt: TGTGCCAGCAGCGTCGGACCCGGACAGGGTAGCACTGAAGCTTTCTTT

v_call: TRBV7-2
j_call: TRBJ2-7
d_call: TRBD2
clone_size: NA
cdr3_aa: CASSRIGTSGYEQYF
cdr3_nt: TGTGCCAGCAGCCGAATAGGGACTAGCGGCTACGAGCAGTACTTC

v_call: TRBV19
j_call: TRBJ2-7
d_call: TRBD2
clone_size: few
cdr3_aa: CASSIRPSGRTPYEQYF
cdr3_nt: TGTGCCAGTAGTATTCGCCCTAGCGGGAGAACCCCCTACGAGCAGTACTTC

v_call: TRBV30
j_call: TRBJ2-1
d_call: NA
clone_size: once
cdr3_aa: CAWSRGLRNEQFF
cdr3_nt: TGTGCCTGGTCTCGAGGGCTTCGCAATGAGCAGTTCTTC

v_call: TRBV18
j_call: TRBJ2-7
d_call: NA
clone_size: NA
cdr3_aa: CASSLTGDSDLYEQYF
cdr3_nt: TGTGCCAGCTCACTCACGGGGGACAGTGACCTCTACGAGCAGTACTTC

v_call: TRBV7-9
j_call: TRBJ2-7
d_call: TRBD1
clone_size: NA
cdr3_aa: CASSGRGQGRGEQYF
cdr3_nt: TGTGCCAGCAGCGGCCGGGGACAGGGAAGGGGCGAGCAGTACTTC